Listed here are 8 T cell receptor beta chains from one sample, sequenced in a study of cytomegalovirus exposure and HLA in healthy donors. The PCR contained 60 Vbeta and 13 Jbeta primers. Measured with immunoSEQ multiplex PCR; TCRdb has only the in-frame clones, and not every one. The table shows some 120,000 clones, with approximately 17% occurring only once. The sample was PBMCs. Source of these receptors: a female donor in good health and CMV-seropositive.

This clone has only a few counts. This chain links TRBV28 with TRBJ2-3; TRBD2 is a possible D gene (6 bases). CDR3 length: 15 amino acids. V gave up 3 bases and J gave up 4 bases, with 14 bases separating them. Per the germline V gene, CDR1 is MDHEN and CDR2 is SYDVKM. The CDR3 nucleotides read TGTGCCAGCAGTTTGTGGGGGGATGGGGCAGATACGCAGTATTTT. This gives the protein CASSLWGDGADTQYF.

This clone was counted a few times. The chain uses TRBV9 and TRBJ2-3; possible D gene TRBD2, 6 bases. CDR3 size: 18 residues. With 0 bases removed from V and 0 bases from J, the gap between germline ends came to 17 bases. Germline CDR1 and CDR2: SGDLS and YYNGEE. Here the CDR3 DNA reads TGTGCCAGCAGCGTAGCGGGAGTAGGCGGACATAGCACAGATACGCAGTATTTT. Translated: CASSVAGVGGHSTDTQYF.

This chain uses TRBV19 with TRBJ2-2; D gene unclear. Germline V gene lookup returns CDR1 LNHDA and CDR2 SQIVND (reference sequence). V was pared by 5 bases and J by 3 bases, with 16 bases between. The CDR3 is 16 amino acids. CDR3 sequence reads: CASSPHASMDTGELFF. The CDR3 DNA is TGTGCCAGTAGTCCCCACGCGTCCATGGACACCGGGGAGCTGTTTTTT.

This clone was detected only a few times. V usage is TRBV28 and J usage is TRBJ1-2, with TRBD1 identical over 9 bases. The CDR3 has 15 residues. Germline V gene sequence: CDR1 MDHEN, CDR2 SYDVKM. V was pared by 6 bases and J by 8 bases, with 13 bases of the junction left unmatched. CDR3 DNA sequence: TGTGCCAGCAGCCGATCTTGGACAGGGGTCAGGGGCTACACCTTC. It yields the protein CASSRSWTGVRGYTF.

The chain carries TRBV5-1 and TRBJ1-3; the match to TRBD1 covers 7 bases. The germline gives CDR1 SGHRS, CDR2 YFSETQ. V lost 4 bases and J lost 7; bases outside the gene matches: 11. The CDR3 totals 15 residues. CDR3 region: CASSIPTGLSNTIYF. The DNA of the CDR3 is TGCGCCAGCAGCATACCGACAGGGTTGTCGAACACCATATATTTT.

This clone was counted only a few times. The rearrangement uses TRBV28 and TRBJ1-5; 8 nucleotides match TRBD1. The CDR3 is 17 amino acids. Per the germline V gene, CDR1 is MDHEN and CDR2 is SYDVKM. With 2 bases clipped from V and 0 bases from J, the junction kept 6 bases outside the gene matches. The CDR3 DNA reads TGTGCCAGCAGTTTACCGCAGGACAGGGCTAGCAATCAGCCCCAGCATTTT. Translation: CASSLPQDRASNQPQHF.

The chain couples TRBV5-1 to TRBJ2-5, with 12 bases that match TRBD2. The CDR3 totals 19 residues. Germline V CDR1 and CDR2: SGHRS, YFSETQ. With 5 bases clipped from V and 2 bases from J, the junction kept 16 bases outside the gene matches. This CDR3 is CASRTRPTSGGHPQETQYF. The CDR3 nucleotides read TGCGCCAGCAGGACTCGCCCTACTAGCGGGGGGCATCCGCAAGAGACCCAGTACTTC.

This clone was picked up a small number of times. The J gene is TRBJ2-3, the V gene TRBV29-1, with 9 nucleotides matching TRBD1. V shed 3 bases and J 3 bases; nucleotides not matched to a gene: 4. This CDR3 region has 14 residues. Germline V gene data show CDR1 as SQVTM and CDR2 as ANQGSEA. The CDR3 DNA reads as TGCAGCGTTGACTTGACAGGGGGAACAGATACGCAGTATTTT. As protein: CSVDLTGGTDTQYF.